The rows below give T cell receptor beta chains drawn from one sample of a study of patients and donors after allogeneic stem cell transplantation. TCRdb reprocessed the RT-PCR reads with MiXCR, giving one entry per CDR3 protein. The data hold about 160,000 distinct CDR3 sequences, with 30% to 45% observed a single time. Sequences were obtained from blood, either unsorted or a sorted T cell fraction (not recorded which). The receptors originated from a human donor who was either an allogeneic HSCT recipient or a stem cell or donor lymphocyte infusion donor (not recorded which). It is not recorded whose cells these are; they may come from a transplant donor. Each CDR3 is given with its conserved first and last residue. Each record gives: J gene, D gene, V gene, clone size, CDR3 protein, CDR3 DNA. A D gene is named only where the DNA matches it firmly. The size entry is marked missing in some rows and otherwise reads once, few, many or a size class.

>TRBJ1-2|-|TRBV7-3|-
CASSLMAGRNYGYTF
TGTGCCAGCAGCTTAATGGCAGGGAGGAACTATGGCTACACCTTC
>TRBJ2-3|TRBD2|TRBV11-2|once
CASSPGLAGGLPRTDTQYF
TGTGCCAGCAGCCCGGGACTAGCGGGGGGGCTTCCACGCACAGATACGCAGTATTTT
>TRBJ1-5|-|TRBV18|-
CASSPRVPRSNQPQHF
TGTGCCAGCTCACCACGGGTCCCGCGGAGCAATCAGCCCCAGCATTTT
>TRBJ1-2|TRBD1|TRBV12-3/TRBV12-4|-
CASTRDSPYGYTF
TGTGCCAGCACACGGGACAGCCCCTATGGCTACACCTTC
>TRBJ2-1|-|TRBV11-2|-
CASSLLSPSSYNEQFF
TGTGCCAGCAGCTTACTTAGCCCGAGCTCCTACAATGAGCAGTTCTTC
>TRBJ1-6|-|TRBV12-3/TRBV12-4|few
CASSLHRVRNSPLHF
TGTGCCAGCAGCCTCCACAGGGTTCGTAATTCACCCCTCCACTTT
>TRBJ1-4|-|TRBV20-1|-
CSAFQGKNEKLFF
TGCAGTGCTTTCCAGGGCAAAAATGAAAAACTGTTTTTT
>TRBJ1-2|-|TRBV11-2|few
CASSREYREYGYTF
TGTGCCAGCAGTCGAGAATACAGGGAATATGGCTACACCTTC
>TRBJ2-5|TRBD2|TRBV12-3/TRBV12-4|-
CASSPYSGGAEETQYF
TGTGCCAGCAGCCCGTATAGCGGGGGGGCCGAGGAGACCCAGTACTTC
>TRBJ2-2|TRBD2|TRBV6-2/TRBV6-3|-
CASSSGGWNTGELFF
TGTGCCAGCAGTAGCGGGGGGTGGAACACCGGGGAGCTGTTTTTT
>TRBJ1-2|-|TRBV7-9|-
CASSLARDGRTF
TGTGCCAGCAGCTTAGCAAGGGATGGACGGACCTTC
>TRBJ1-4|-|TRBV1|-
CTSPSWDEKLFF
TGCACCAGCCCCTCCTGGGATGAAAAACTGTTTTTT
>TRBJ2-3|TRBD2|TRBV4-3|-
CASSQGGSADTQYF
TGCGCCAGCAGCCAGGGGGGGTCCGCAGATACGCAGTATTTT
>TRBJ1-2|TRBD1|TRBV5-6|-
CASSFSGQGALGYTF
TGTGCCAGCAGCTTTTCGGGACAGGGGGCGCTTGGCTACACCTTC
>TRBJ1-1|-|TRBV5-1|-
CASSYSTGTNTEAFF
TGCGCCAGCAGCTACTCTACAGGGACGAACACTGAAGCTTTCTTT
>TRBJ1-2|-|TRBV3-1|-
CASSQEGIGRGYTF
TGTGCCAGCAGCCAAGAAGGGATCGGGCGTGGCTACACCTTC
>TRBJ2-3|-|TRBV12-3/TRBV12-4|-
CASSLWEDTDTQYF
TGTGCCAGCAGTTTGTGGGAAGACACAGATACGCAGTATTTT